Detailed here is one T cell receptor (beta chain). The CDR3 covers 13 residues. V was clipped by 3 bases and J by 3 bases, with 8 bases between them. These data come from a study of T cell responses to AZD1222 COVID-19 vaccine. Assay used: immunoSEQ multiplex PCR; TCRdb lists only in-frame clones, some missing. The table includes about 120,000 clones, 90% to 95% detected once. This rearrangement joins TRBV12-3 or TRBV12-4 to TRBJ1-1; D is uncertain. Sequencing was performed on peripheral blood, taken on day 0 of AZD1222 vaccination. This clonotype was obtained from an adult in good health. The CDR3 sequence: CASSFGLDTEAFF. The CDR3 region has the DNA TGTGCCAGCAGTTTCGGGCTGGACACTGAAGCTTTCTTT.